The 8 T cell receptor beta chains listed next were all sequenced from one sample in a study of shared clonotypes between healthy human individuals. Some clones are missing from TCRdb's copy, which holds only in-frame ones; the method was immunoSEQ multiplex PCR. This sample yields roughly 2,300,000 clones, of which about nine tenths are seen a single time; around 0.35% belongs to the top ten. The sequenced material came from naive CD4+ T cells from PBMCs. Indicated subset: CD45RA+ positively selected. The receptors here all came from a man between 18 and 29 years old in good health. Some clones in this sample may be carry-over from other donors' samples.

In DNA form, the CDR3 reads TGTGCCAGCAGAACGGAAATGGTTGGCTACACCTTC. Protein product: CASRTEMVGYTF. This rearrangement joins TRBV27 to TRBJ1-2; D is unclear. Trimming took off 6 bases at V and 7 bases at J, with 12 bases between the two ends. Germline-derived CDR1 and CDR2 are MNHEY and SMNVEV (reference sequence). The CDR3 totals 12 residues.

The gene calls are TRBV10-1 and TRBJ2-7; TRBD2 matches at 12 bases. J lost 2 bases, V lost 6 bases, and 5 bases had no gene match. The CDR3 spans 15 residues. Germline CDR1 reads WNHNN; CDR2 reads SYGVQD (reference sequence). CDR3 sequence reads: CASSKLAGGPYEQYF. CDR3 in DNA: TGCGCCAGCAGCAAACTAGCGGGAGGACCCTACGAGCAGTACTTC.

This chain uses TRBV6-5 with TRBJ1-2; 11 bases line up with TRBD1. The V segment lost 6 bases and the J segment 6 bases; nucleotides outside the gene matches: 9. This CDR3 comprises 15 residues. Germline V lookup: CDR1 MNHEY, CDR2 SVGAGI. The DNA of the CDR3 is TGTGCCAGCAGAGACTCGGGACAGGGGGGCCATGGCTACACCTTC. Protein product: CASRDSGQGGHGYTF.

The rearrangement links TRBV5-1 to TRBJ2-1; TRBD2 matches 10 bases. Germline assignment: CDR1 SGHRS and CDR2 YFSETQ. The length of the CDR3 is 15 residues. Germline trimming cut 2 bases from V and 4 bases from J; bases unmatched to any gene: 3. The CDR3 sequence is CASSLAGGRYNEQFF. DNA for the CDR3: TGCGCCAGCAGCTTAGCGGGAGGGCGATACAATGAGCAGTTCTTC.

Comment on this clone: Other DNA sequences from this sample encode an identical CDR3 as well. V usage is TRBV5-1 and J usage is TRBJ1-5; a possible D gene is TRBD1 (6 bases). Germline V CDR1 and CDR2: SGHRS, YFSETQ. This CDR3 comprises 14 residues. The germline V and J ends were trimmed by 0 bases and 4 bases, with 8 bases remaining between them. This chain's CDR3 is CASSLEGGNQPQHF. CDR3 bases: TGCGCCAGCAGCTTGGAGGGGGGGAATCAGCCCCAGCATTTT.

The count of this clone is one. The chain employs TRBV5-1 and TRBJ2-7; either TRBD1 or TRBD2 may supply D (5 bases each). Germline V gene sequence: CDR1 SGHRS, CDR2 YFSETQ. This CDR3 spans 15 amino acids. Trimming removed 0 bases from V and 1 base from J, with 11 bases in between. This CDR3 reads CASSLGAWGSYEQYF. The DNA of the CDR3 is TGCGCCAGCAGCTTGGGGGCCTGGGGGTCCTACGAGCAGTACTTC.

This rearrangement joins TRBV28 to TRBJ2-1, with 8 nucleotides matching TRBD2. V shed 7 bases and J 1 base; nucleotides not matched to a gene: 9. The CDR3 totals 16 residues. In germline, CDR1 is MDHEN, CDR2 SYDVKM. CDR3 in DNA: TGTGCCAGCAAATCACGGGGCGGGAGGTCCTACAATGAGCAGTTCTTC. It codes for CASKSRGGRSYNEQFF.

In this sample, this clone turned up once. The rearrangement uses TRBV15 and TRBJ1-2; D not resolved. V gave up 0 bases and J gave up 5 bases, with 7 bases separating them. The CDR3 is made up of 13 amino acids. Germline CDR1 LNHNV, CDR2 YYDKDF (reference sequence). For the CDR3, the DNA is TGTGCCACCAGCAGAGACAGTTCATATGGCTACACCTTC. Translating gives CATSRDSSYGYTF. The whole variable domain, remainder taken from reference TRBV15 and TRBJ1-2, is DAMVIQNPRYQVTQFGKPVTLSCSQTLNHNVMYWYQQKSSQAPKLLFHYYDKDFNNEADTPDNFQSRRPNTSFCFLDIRSPGLGDTAMYLCATSRDSSYGYTFGSGTRLTVV.